Shown below are 19 T cell receptor beta chains from a single sample sequenced in a study of blood T cell repertoires in COVID-19. Sequencing was performed with immunoSEQ multiplex PCR; in TCRdb, only in-frame clones are kept and a portion is missing. The profile shows roughly 190,000 clones, about 85% of them singletons. Sequencing used PBMCs or T cells enriched from blood (not recorded which). These receptors all come from a woman aged 25-40 years who had recovered from COVID-19.

The rearrangement links TRBV4-3 to TRBJ1-2; possible D gene TRBD1, 6 bases. The V end was cut by 1 base, the J end by 3 bases, with 12 bases between. Germline V gene data show CDR1 as LGHNA and CDR2 as YSLEER. The CDR3 has 15 residues. This CDR3 reads CASSQVSRGYYGYTF. The CDR3 coding sequence is TGCGCCAGCAGCCAAGTTTCCAGGGGCTACTATGGCTACACCTTC.

The chain uses TRBV5-4 and TRBJ2-5; perhaps TRBD2 as D (6 bases). CDR1 and CDR2 (germline): SGHNT, YYREEE (reference sequence). The germline V and J ends were trimmed by 0 bases and 4 bases, with 13 bases remaining between them. The CDR3 totals 15 residues. CDR3 nucleotide sequence: TGTGCCAGCAGCTTGGTGGGGGGTCACCGAGAGACCCAGTACTTC. This translates into CASSLVGGHRETQYF.

The genes are TRBV4-1 and TRBJ2-1, with a weak D call TRBD2 (5 bases). The CDR3 runs 14 residues. Per the germline V gene, CDR1 is MGHRA and CDR2 is YSYEKL. The germline V and J ends were trimmed by 1 base and 5 bases, with 9 bases remaining between them. In DNA form, the CDR3 reads TGCGCCAGCAGCCAAGGAGGGTGGAACAATGAGCAGTTCTTC. Its protein product is CASSQGGWNNEQFF.

The J gene is TRBJ2-2, the V gene TRBV9, with 10 bases that match TRBD2. Germline V gene sequence: CDR1 SGDLS, CDR2 YYNGEE. The CDR3 is 16 amino acids. Losses at the gene ends were 2 bases for V and 5 bases for J; bases not matched to a gene: 6. CDR3 coding DNA: TGTGCCAGCAGCGTTTGGCTAGCGGGAGAGACCGGGGAGCTGTTTTTT. This gives the protein CASSVWLAGETGELFF.

The chain joins TRBV10-2 to TRBJ1-4; 11 positions agree with TRBD1. Germline V gives CDR1 WSHSY, CDR2 SAAADI. The CDR3 length is 13 residues. V lost 8 bases and J lost 8; bases outside the gene matches: 4. The CDR3, as DNA: TGCGCCAGCGGGACAGGGGGGACAGAAAAACTGTTTTTT. Translating it yields CASGTGGTEKLFF.

The rearrangement uses TRBV7-2 and TRBJ2-3; the match to TRBD1 covers 9 bases. After removal of 5 bases from V and 3 bases from J, the junction contained 6 bases not matched to a gene. CDR3 length: 15 residues. Germline V gene sequence: CDR1 SGHTA, CDR2 FQGNSA. CDR3 region: CASSPNRGRTDTQYF. The CDR3 DNA reads as TGTGCCAGCAGCCCAAACAGGGGGCGTACAGATACGCAGTATTTT.

The chain combines TRBV29-1 with TRBJ1-1; D is unresolved. V was cut by 6 bases and J by 3 bases, with 14 bases left in between. Germline lookup yields CDR1 SQVTM and CDR2 ANQGSEA. The CDR3 loop spans 13 amino acids. The CDR3 sequence: CSVGGGMDTEAFF. The CDR3 coding sequence is TGCAGCGTAGGAGGAGGAATGGACACTGAAGCTTTCTTT.

The rearrangement joins TRBV6-2 or TRBV6-3 to TRBJ2-1; 11 nucleotides match TRBD2. The junction had 4 bases not matched to a gene; V was cut back by 6 bases and J by 9 bases. CDR3 length: 13 amino acids. The germline V gene has CDR1 MNHEY and CDR2 SVGEGT. The CDR3: CASSPGTSGEQFF. Here the CDR3 DNA reads TGTGCCAGCAGCCCCGGGACTAGCGGTGAGCAGTTCTTC.

This chain links TRBV5-1 with TRBJ2-7; D ambiguous. V lost 2 bases, J lost 5 bases, and 11 bases lay in between. The length of the CDR3 is 13 residues. The germline V gene has CDR1 SGHRS and CDR2 YFSETQ. CDR3 sequence (DNA): TGCGCCAGCAGCTTCTATGAGGTGGACGAGCAGTACTTC. Translated: CASSFYEVDEQYF.

For the CDR3, the DNA is TGCGCCAGCAGCCTGGACAGTAGCTCCTACAATGAGCAGTTCTTC. It translates to CASSLDSSSYNEQFF. The chain carries TRBV5-1 and TRBJ2-1; tentatively, D is TRBD1 (6 bases). The CDR3 contains 15 residues. Trimming took off 4 bases at V and 0 bases at J, with 11 bases between the two ends. Germline CDR1 reads SGHRS; CDR2 reads YFSETQ.

This sequence joins TRBV4-3 and TRBJ1-5; D is uncertain. The germline gives CDR1 LGHNA, CDR2 YSLEER. The CDR3 is 15 residues long. V gave up 3 bases and J gave up 0 bases, with 9 bases separating them. The CDR3 sequence: CASSHGLYSNQPQHF. In DNA, the CDR3 is TGCGCCAGCAGCCATGGGCTTTATAGCAATCAGCCCCAGCATTTT.

The rearrangement uses TRBV19 and TRBJ1-2; D is unresolved. The CDR3 contains 11 residues. CDR1 LNHDA and CDR2 SQIVND come from the germline V gene (reference sequence). Trimming removed 6 bases at V and 8 bases at J, with 10 bases between. The CDR3 DNA follows: TGTGCCAGTAGACTTGAAAGAGGCTACACCTTC. This gives the protein CASRLERGYTF.

The chain recombines TRBV6-5 with TRBJ1-1; D not resolved. Germline values: CDR1 MNHEY, CDR2 SVGAGI. CDR3 length: 12 amino acids. V shed 8 bases and J shed 4 bases, with 11 bases lying between them. The CDR3 region is CASAGVATEAFF. Written as DNA, the CDR3 is TGTGCCAGCGCGGGCGTCGCCACTGAAGCTTTCTTT.

In its sample, this clone was seen a few times. This sequence joins TRBV11-1 and TRBJ2-7; 7 bases match TRBD1. Germline CDR1 reads SGHAT; CDR2 reads FQDESV (reference sequence). J gave up 2 bases and V 5 bases, and 6 bases lay outside the gene matches. The CDR3 totals 14 residues. Here the CDR3 reads CASSKRDRPYEQYF. The CDR3 nucleotides read TGTGCCAGCAGCAAAAGGGACAGACCCTACGAGCAGTACTTC. The full variable domain, rest sourced from reference TRBV11-1 and TRBJ2-7, is EAEVAQSPRYKITEKSQAVAFWCDPISGHATLYWYRQILGQGPELLVQFQDESVVDDSQLPKDRFSAERLKGVDSTLKIQPAELGDSAMYLCASSKRDRPYEQYFGPGTRLTVT.

This rearrangement joins TRBV7-9 to TRBJ1-1, with 8 bases lining up with TRBD1. Trimming took 4 bases from V and 6 from J; bases not matched to a gene: 10. Germline CDR1 reads SEHNR; CDR2 reads FQNEAQ (reference sequence). The CDR3 is 15 amino acids. CDR3 bases: TGTGCCAGCAGCTCCTATGGACAGGGCTTTGCTGAAGCTTTCTTT. It is translated as CASSSYGQGFAEAFF.

This chain connects TRBV11-2 to TRBJ1-6, with TRBD1 as a possible D gene (5 bases). The CDR3 covers 13 residues. Trimming pared 3 bases from V and 7 bases from J, leaving 7 bases between. Germline V gene lookup returns CDR1 SGHAT and CDR2 FQNNGV. The CDR3 loop is CASSLDKNSPLHF. CDR3 coding DNA: TGTGCCAGCAGCTTGGACAAAAATTCACCCCTCCACTTT.

The rearrangement uses TRBV6-2 or TRBV6-3 and TRBJ2-2; no clear D gene. The CDR3 is 16 amino acids. V was cut by 3 bases and J by 3 bases, with 14 bases left in between. Germline CDR1 and CDR2: MNHEY and SVGEGT. The CDR3 here is CASSYDTSIYTGELFF. The CDR3, as DNA: TGTGCCAGCAGTTATGACACCTCGATTTACACCGGGGAGCTGTTTTTT.

The chain links TRBV27 to TRBJ1-6; perhaps TRBD1 as D (6 bases). V was pared by 2 bases and J by 4 bases, with 9 bases between. Germline V lookup: CDR1 MNHEY, CDR2 SMNVEV (reference sequence). This CDR3 has 15 residues. This chain's CDR3 is CASSLAGAYNSPLHF. DNA for the CDR3: TGTGCCAGCAGTTTAGCAGGGGCGTATAATTCACCCCTCCACTTT.

V and J are TRBV4-1 and TRBJ1-4; TRBD1 agrees at 7 bases. Trimming cost V 2 bases and J 4 bases; bases outside gene matches: 7. Germline CDR1 MGHRA, CDR2 YSYEKL. CDR3 length: 16 residues. CDR3: CASSQPRTGLNEKLFF. The CDR3 DNA reads TGCGCCAGCAGCCAACCTCGGACAGGCCTTAATGAAAAACTGTTTTTT.